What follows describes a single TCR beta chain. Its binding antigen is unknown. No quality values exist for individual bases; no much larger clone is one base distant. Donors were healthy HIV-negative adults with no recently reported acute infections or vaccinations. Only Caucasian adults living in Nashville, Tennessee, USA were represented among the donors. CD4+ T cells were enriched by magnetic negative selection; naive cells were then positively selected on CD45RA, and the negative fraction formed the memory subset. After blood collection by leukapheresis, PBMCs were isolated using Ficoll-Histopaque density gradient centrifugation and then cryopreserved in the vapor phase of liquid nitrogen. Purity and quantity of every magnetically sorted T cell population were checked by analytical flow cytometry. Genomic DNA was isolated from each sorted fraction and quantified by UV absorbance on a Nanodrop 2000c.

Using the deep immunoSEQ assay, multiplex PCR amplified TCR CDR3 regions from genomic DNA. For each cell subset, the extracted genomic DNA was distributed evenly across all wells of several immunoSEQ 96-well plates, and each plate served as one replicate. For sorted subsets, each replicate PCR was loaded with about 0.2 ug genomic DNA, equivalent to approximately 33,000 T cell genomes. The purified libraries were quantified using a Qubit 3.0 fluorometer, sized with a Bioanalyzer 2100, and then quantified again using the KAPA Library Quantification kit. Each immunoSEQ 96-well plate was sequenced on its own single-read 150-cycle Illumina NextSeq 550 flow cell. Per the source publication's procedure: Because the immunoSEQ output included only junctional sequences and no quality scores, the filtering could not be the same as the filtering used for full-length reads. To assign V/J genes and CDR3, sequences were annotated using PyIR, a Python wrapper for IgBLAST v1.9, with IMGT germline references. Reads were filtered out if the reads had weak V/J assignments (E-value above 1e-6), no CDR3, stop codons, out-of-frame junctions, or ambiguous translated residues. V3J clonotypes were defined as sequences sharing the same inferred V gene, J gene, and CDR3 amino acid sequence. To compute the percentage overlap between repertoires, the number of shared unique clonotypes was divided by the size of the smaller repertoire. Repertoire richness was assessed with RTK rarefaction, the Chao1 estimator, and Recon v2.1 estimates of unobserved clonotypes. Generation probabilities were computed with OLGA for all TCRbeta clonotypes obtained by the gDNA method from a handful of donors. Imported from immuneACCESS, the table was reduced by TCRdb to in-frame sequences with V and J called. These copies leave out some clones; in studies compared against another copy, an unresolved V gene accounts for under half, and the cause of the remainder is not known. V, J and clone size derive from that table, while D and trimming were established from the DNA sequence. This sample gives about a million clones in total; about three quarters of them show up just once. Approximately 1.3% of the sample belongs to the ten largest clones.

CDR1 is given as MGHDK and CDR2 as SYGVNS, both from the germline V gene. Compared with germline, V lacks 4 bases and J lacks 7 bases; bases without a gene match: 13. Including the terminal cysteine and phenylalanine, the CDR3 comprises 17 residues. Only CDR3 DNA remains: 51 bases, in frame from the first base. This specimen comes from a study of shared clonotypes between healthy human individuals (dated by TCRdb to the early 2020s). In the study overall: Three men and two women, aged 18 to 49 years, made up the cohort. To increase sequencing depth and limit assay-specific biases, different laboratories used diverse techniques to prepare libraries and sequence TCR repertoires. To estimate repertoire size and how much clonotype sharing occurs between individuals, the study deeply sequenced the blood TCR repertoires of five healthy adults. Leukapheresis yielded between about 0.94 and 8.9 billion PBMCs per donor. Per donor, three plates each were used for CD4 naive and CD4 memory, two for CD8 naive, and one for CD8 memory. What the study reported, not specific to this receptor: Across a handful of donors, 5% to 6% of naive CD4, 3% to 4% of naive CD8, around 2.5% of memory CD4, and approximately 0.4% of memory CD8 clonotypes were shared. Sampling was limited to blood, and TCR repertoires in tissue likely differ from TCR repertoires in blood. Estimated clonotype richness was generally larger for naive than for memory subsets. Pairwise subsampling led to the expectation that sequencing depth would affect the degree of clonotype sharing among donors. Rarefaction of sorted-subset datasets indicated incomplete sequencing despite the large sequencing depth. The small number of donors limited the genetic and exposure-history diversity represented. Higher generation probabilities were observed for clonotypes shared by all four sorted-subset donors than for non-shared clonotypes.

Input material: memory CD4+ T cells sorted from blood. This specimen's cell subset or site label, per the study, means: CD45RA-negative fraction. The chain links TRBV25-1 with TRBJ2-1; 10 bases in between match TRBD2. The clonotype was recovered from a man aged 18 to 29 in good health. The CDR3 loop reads CASSVHGKRGGQNEQFF. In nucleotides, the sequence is TGTGCCAGCAGTGTACACGGGAAGCGGGGGGGCCAAAATGAGCAGTTCTTC.